Following are 24 T cell receptor beta chains from one sample sequenced in a study of blood T cell repertoires in COVID-19 (dated by TCRdb to about 2020). The library was made by the immunoSEQ multiplex PCR assay. The immuneACCESS repertoire file appears here via TCRdb, limited to in-frame rearrangements. These files lack a portion of the clones; in checked studies, under half of the deficit traces to unresolved V genes, and the cause of the others is not known. The sample table holds some 50,000 clones, of which roughly 82% were seen once. The top ten clones comprise around 8.7% of the sample. Sequencing was carried out using peripheral blood. These receptor sequences come from an elderly woman with acute or convalescent COVID-19.

There are a few counts of this clone. The CDR3 bases are TGTGCCACCAGCTCCGCGAGGTGGGGGCCACTAGGCTACGAGCAGTACTTC. Translating it yields CATSSARWGPLGYEQYF. This chain joins TRBV15 and TRBJ2-7, with D perhaps TRBD1 (6 bases). Trimming removed 5 bases from V and 3 bases from J, with 23 bases in between. Germline V gives CDR1 LNHNV, CDR2 YYDKDF (reference sequence). CDR3 length: 17 residues.

The V gene is TRBV7-8, the J gene TRBJ2-3, with D perhaps TRBD1 (6 bases). CDR3 size: 13 residues. Germline V gives CDR1 SGHVS, CDR2 FQNEAQ. Trimming shortened V by 7 bases and J by 6 bases, and 14 bases separated the two germline ends. CDR3 in amino acids: CASTTGYGDTQYF. The CDR3 coding sequence is TGTGCCAGCACCACAGGGTATGGCGATACGCAGTATTTT.

This clone was observed a handful of times. The chain couples TRBV5-4 to TRBJ2-5; 7 nucleotides line up with TRBD1. The germline V gene has CDR1 SGHNT and CDR2 YYREEE (reference sequence). V dropped 2 bases and J dropped 2; count of bases not matched to a gene: 3. The CDR3 sequence is 14 residues long. CDR3 bases: TGTGCCAGCAGCTTCTTACAGGGGCAAGAGACCCAGTACTTC. Translated: CASSFLQGQETQYF.

The genes are TRBV19 and TRBJ2-5; TRBD1 aligns across 7 bases. Germline V gene data show CDR1 as LNHDA and CDR2 as SQIVND (reference sequence). V was clipped by 5 bases and J by 1 base; unmatched bases: 7. The CDR3 totals 15 residues. CDR3 bases: TGTGCCAGTAGTTCAACCGGGACAGTCCAAGAGACCCAGTACTTC. Translating gives CASSSTGTVQETQYF. The variable domain in full, with the rest retrieved from reference TRBV19 and TRBJ2-5, is DGGITQSPKYLFRKEGQNVTLSCEQNLNHDAMYWYRQDPGQGLRLIYYSQIVNDFQKGDIAEGYSVSREKKESFPLTVTSAQKNPTAFYLCASSSTGTVQETQYFGPGTRLLVL.

The rearrangement uses TRBV29-1 and TRBJ1-2, with a tentative D call TRBD1 (5 bases). The ends were cut back, 0 bases at V and 1 base at J, with 9 bases in the middle. The CDR3 is 14 residues long. Germline CDR1 and CDR2: SQVTM and ANQGSEA. DNA for the CDR3: TGCAGCGTTGAAGACCCGACAGTTAACTATGGCTACACCTTC. It codes for CSVEDPTVNYGYTF.

The gene calls are TRBV28 and TRBJ2-7; TRBD1 might be the D (6 bases). The CDR3 is 14 amino acids. Trimming cost V 7 bases and J 8 bases, with 21 bases left between them. The germline CDR1 and CDR2 sequences are MDHEN and SYDVKM. The CDR3 region has the DNA TGTGCCAGCATTCCGACCGGGACAAATGGGAAGCAGTACTTC. Protein product: CASIPTGTNGKQYF.

V gene TRBV5-1 combines with J gene TRBJ1-5; a possible D gene is TRBD1 (6 bases). Looked up from germline, CDR1 is SGHRS and CDR2 is YFSETQ. The CDR3 totals 15 residues. V shed 1 base and J shed 1 base, with 9 bases lying between them. CDR3 sequence reads: CASSLTGMSNQPQHF. The CDR3 coding sequence is TGCGCCAGCAGCTTGACAGGGATGAGCAATCAGCCCCAGCATTTT.

CDR3 in amino acids: CASSFGGFEQYF. As DNA, the CDR3 is TGTGCCAGCAGCTTTGGAGGGTTCGAGCAGTACTTC. J is TRBJ2-7 and V is TRBV11-2; the D gene is possibly TRBD2 (6 bases). The germline V and J ends were trimmed by 3 bases and 6 bases, with 9 bases remaining between them. The germline CDR1 and CDR2 sequences are SGHAT and FQNNGV. The CDR3 is 12 amino acids.

The V and J genes are TRBV10-2 and TRBJ1-1, with unresolved D. This CDR3 region has 13 residues. The V gene lost 7 bases and the J gene lost 5 bases, with 14 bases spanning the gap. Germline V gene sequence: CDR1 WSHSY, CDR2 SAAADI. CDR3 DNA: TGCGCCAGCACCGCCGCCTCGGGGACTGAAGCTTTCTTT. Its translation is CASTAASGTEAFF.

V gene TRBV6-2 or TRBV6-3 combines with J gene TRBJ2-6; tentatively, D is TRBD2 (5 bases). The CDR3 has 15 residues. CDR1 is MNHEY and CDR2 is SVGEGT in the germline V gene. V was shortened by 4 bases and J by 4 bases, with 11 bases between the two germline ends. CDR3: CASSLASGGANVLTF. DNA of the CDR3: TGTGCCAGCAGTTTAGCGTCGGGCGGGGCCAACGTCCTGACTTTC.

The chain has TRBV7-3 and TRBJ1-1, with D unclear. The CDR3 is 13 amino acids. Germline-derived CDR1 and CDR2 are SGHTA and FQGTGA. V lost 2 bases, J lost 2 bases, and 6 bases lay in between. The chain's CDR3 is CASSLGQNTEAFF. For the CDR3, the DNA is TGTGCCAGCAGCTTAGGGCAAAACACTGAAGCTTTCTTT.

J is TRBJ2-7 and V is TRBV5-5; a weak D match, TRBD1 (6 bases). The CDR3 is 15 residues long. Trimming removed 0 bases at V and 0 bases at J, with 10 bases between. Germline CDR1 reads SGHKS; CDR2 reads YYEKEE (reference sequence). The CDR3 region has the DNA TGTGCCAGCAGCTTGGGGGGGCTGAGCTCCTACGAGCAGTACTTC. Its translation: CASSLGGLSSYEQYF.

The chain links TRBV25-1 to TRBJ1-6; 7 nucleotides align to TRBD1. The V segment lost 8 bases and the J segment 5 bases; nucleotides outside the gene matches: 3. CDR1 and CDR2 from the germline V gene are MGHDK and SYGVNS. The CDR3 is made up of 13 amino acids. CDR3 coding DNA: TGTGCCAGCCGGGACAGTCATAATTCACCCCTCCACTTT. Translation: CASRDSHNSPLHF.

The chain combines TRBV7-9 with TRBJ1-1; D might be TRBD1 (6 bases). The CDR3 is 16 amino acids. Germline V gene data show CDR1 as SEHNR and CDR2 as FQNEAQ (reference sequence). Trimming cost V 5 bases and J 2 bases, with 18 bases left between them. The CDR3 region has the DNA TGTGCCAGCAGCCCCATGGGGGCGGGTCCCAACACTGAAGCTTTCTTT. Encoded protein: CASSPMGAGPNTEAFF.

A few counts support this clone. The genes are TRBV12-3 or TRBV12-4 and TRBJ2-5; unclear D gene. The CDR3 is 13 amino acids. The V end was cut by 3 bases, the J end by 4 bases, with 9 bases between. The CDR3 sequence: CASSFSALETQYF. The CDR3 DNA reads as TGTGCCAGCAGTTTCAGCGCTTTAGAGACCCAGTACTTC.

The gene calls are TRBV14 and TRBJ1-1; D is ambiguous. V was pared by 1 base and J by 0 bases, with 6 bases between. The germline CDR1 and CDR2 sequences are SGHDN and FVKESK. The CDR3 sequence is 14 residues long. The CDR3 protein is CASSQAGMNTEAFF. DNA of the CDR3: TGTGCCAGCAGCCAAGCCGGTATGAACACTGAAGCTTTCTTT.

The chain carries TRBV28 and TRBJ2-7; 8 bases are shared with TRBD2. The CDR3 is 14 amino acids. Unmatched junction bases numbered 8, after V lost 3 bases and J lost 7 bases. CDR1 is MDHEN, CDR2 SYDVKM, per germline. For the CDR3, the DNA is TGTGCCAGCAGTTTTGGCTACCGGGGGGGTGAGCAGTACTTC. Translation gives CASSFGYRGGEQYF.

The V gene is TRBV19, the J gene TRBJ1-1; D perhaps matches TRBD1 (6 bases). Between the trimmed V and J ends, which lost 8 bases and 1 base, there was a span of 11 bases. CDR3 size: 13 residues. Looked up from germline, CDR1 is LNHDA and CDR2 is SQIVND (reference sequence). CDR3 amino acids: CASYRERNTEAFF. The CDR3 region has the DNA TGTGCCAGTTACAGGGAGCGGAACACTGAAGCTTTCTTT.

The chain recombines TRBV28 with TRBJ2-1; tentatively, D is TRBD2 (6 bases). V was cut by 6 bases and J by 5 bases, with 23 bases left in between. Germline lookup yields CDR1 MDHEN and CDR2 SYDVKM. The CDR3 loop spans 17 amino acids. The CDR3 reads CASSPPRPGVIHNEQFF. In DNA form, the CDR3 reads TGTGCCAGCAGCCCCCCAAGGCCGGGGGTCATCCACAATGAGCAGTTCTTC. The variable domain in full, completed from reference TRBV28 and TRBJ2-1, reads DVKVTQSSRYLVKRTGEKVFLECVQDMDHENMFWYRQDPGLGLRLIYFSYDVKMKEKGDIPEGYSVSREKKERFSLILESASTNQTSMYLCASSPPRPGVIHNEQFFGPGTRLTVL.

This chain uses TRBV7-9 with TRBJ1-5, with no clear D. Deletions cut 10 bases from V and 0 bases from J, with 19 bases between. The CDR3 spans 16 residues. CDR1 is SEHNR and CDR2 is FQNEAQ in the germline V gene (reference sequence). The CDR3 sequence is CAIARRNQLSNQPQHF. As DNA, the CDR3 is TGTGCCATCGCTAGGCGGAATCAACTTAGCAATCAGCCCCAGCATTTT. Complete variable domain (other parts from reference TRBV7-9 and TRBJ1-5): DTGVSQNPRHKITKRGQNVTFRCDPISEHNRLYWYRQTLGQGPEFLTYFQNEAQLEKSRLLSDRFSAERPKGSFSTLEIQRTEQGDSAMYLCAIARRNQLSNQPQHFGDGTRLSIL.

The V gene is TRBV6-5, the J gene TRBJ1-2; D uncertain. The CDR3 consists of 15 residues. Deletions cut 2 bases from V and 8 bases from J, with 18 bases between. In germline, CDR1 is MNHEY, CDR2 SVGAGI. Here the CDR3 DNA reads TGTGCCAGCAGTTACACGACCCTGGCGGAGGGAGGCTACACCTTC. This sequence encodes CASSYTTLAEGGYTF.

The gene calls are TRBV28 and TRBJ1-2, with 11 positions matching TRBD1. CDR1 is MDHEN, CDR2 SYDVKM, per germline. V lost 2 bases to trimming and J lost 8 bases; unmatched junction nucleotides: 7. The CDR3 covers 15 residues. CDR3 coding DNA: TGTGCCAGCAGTTTAACCCCGGGACAGGGGGGCGGCTACACCTTC. Amino acid sequence: CASSLTPGQGGGYTF.

The rearrangement uses TRBV7-3 and TRBJ2-7; TRBD2 matches at 11 bases. The CDR3 contains 17 residues. Trimming cost V 2 bases and J 3 bases; bases outside gene matches: 9. CDR1 and CDR2 (germline): SGHTA, FQGTGA. CDR3 region: CASSLQRLAGGGYEQYF. The CDR3 DNA is TGTGCCAGCAGCTTACAAAGGCTAGCGGGAGGCGGCTACGAGCAGTACTTC. The whole variable domain, remainder taken from reference TRBV7-3 and TRBJ2-7, is GAGVSQTPSNKVTEKGKYVELRCDPISGHTALYWYRQSLGQGPEFLIYFQGTGAADDSGLPNDRFFAVRPEGSVSTLKIQRTERGDSAVYLCASSLQRLAGGGYEQYFGPGTRLTVT.

The chain links TRBV6-1 to TRBJ1-2, with D tentatively TRBD1 (6 bases). The CDR3 runs 15 residues. Germline values: CDR1 MNHNS, CDR2 SASEGT. V gave up 0 bases and J gave up 4 bases, with 12 bases separating them. CDR3 bases: TGTGCCAGCAGTGAAGCGGGAGTCAGGGGCTATGGCTACACCTTC. Its protein is CASSEAGVRGYGYTF.